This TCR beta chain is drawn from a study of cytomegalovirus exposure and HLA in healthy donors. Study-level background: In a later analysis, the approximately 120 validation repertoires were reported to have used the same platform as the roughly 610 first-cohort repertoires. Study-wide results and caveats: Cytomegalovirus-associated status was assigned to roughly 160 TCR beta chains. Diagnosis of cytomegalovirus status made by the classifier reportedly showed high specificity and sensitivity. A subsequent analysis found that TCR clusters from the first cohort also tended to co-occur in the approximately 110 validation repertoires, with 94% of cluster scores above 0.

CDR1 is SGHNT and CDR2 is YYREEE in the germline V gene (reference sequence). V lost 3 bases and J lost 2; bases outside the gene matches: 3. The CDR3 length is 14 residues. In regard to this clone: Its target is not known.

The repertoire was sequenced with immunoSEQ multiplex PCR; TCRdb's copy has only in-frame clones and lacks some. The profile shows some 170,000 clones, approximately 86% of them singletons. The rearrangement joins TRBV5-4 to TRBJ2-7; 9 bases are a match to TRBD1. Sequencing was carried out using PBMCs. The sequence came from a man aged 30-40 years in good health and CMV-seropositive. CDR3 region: CASSSGTGTYEQYF. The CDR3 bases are TGTGCCAGCAGCTCGGGGACAGGGACCTACGAGCAGTACTTC.